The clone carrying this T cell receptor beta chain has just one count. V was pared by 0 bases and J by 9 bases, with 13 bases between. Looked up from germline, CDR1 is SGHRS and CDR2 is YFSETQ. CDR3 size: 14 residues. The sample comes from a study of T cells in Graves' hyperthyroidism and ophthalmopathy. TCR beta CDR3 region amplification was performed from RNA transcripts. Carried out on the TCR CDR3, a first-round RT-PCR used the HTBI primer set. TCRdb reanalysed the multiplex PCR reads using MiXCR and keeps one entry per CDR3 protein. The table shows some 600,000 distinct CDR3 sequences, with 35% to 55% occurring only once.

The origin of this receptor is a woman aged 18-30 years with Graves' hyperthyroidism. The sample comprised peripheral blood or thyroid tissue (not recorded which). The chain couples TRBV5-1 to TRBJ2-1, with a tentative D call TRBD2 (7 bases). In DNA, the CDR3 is TGCGCCAGCAGCTTGGGCCAGGGGAGGGGTGAGCAGTTCTTC. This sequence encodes CASSLGQGRGEQFF. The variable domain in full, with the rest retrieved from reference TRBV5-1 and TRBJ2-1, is KAGVTQTPRYLIKTRGQQVTLSCSPISGHRSVSWYQQTPGQGLQFLFEYFSETQRNKGNFPGRFSGRQFSNSRSEMNVSTLELGDSALYLCASSLGQGRGEQFFGPGTRLTVL.